A selection of T cell receptor beta chains follows, all from one sample in a study of T cell repertoires in cytomegalovirus infection. TCRdb reanalysed the reads using MiXCR and keeps one entry per CDR3 protein. The sample has approximately 250,000 distinct CDR3 sequences; approximately 9% are singletons. The specimen was PBMCs. The receptors were sampled from a human donor in good health (CMV status not recorded). Some clones in this sample may be carry-over from other donors' samples. Both conserved end residues are part of each CDR3. A D gene is named only where the DNA matches it firmly. Not all rows give a size; the values are once, few, many and, for expanded clones, a class.

D gene	V gene	clone size	J gene	CDR3 DNA	CDR3 protein
.	TRBV7-2	many	TRBJ2-7	TGTGCCAGCAGCAGTATGCGAGGGCCGACCTACGAGCAGTACTTC	CASSSMRGPTYEQYF
.	TRBV6-5	many	TRBJ1-1	TGTGCCAGCAGTTACGACCGACGCGGAGGCACTGAAGCTTTCTTT	CASSYDRRGGTEAFF
TRBD1	TRBV7-2	many	TRBJ1-1	TGTGCCAGCAGACAATACAGGGGGTATACTGAAGCTTTCTTT	CASRQYRGYTEAFF
.	TRBV7-2	many	TRBJ2-3	TGTGCCAGCAGTCCGACCCAGATCCGGGGAGATACGCAGTATTTT	CASSPTQIRGDTQYF
.	TRBV7-9	many	TRBJ2-1	TGTGCCAGCAGCCACCCGATCTACCTCCGACTAGACATAAATGAGCAGTTCTTC	CASSHPIYLRLDINEQFF
.	TRBV6-6	many	TRBJ2-2	TGTGCCAGCAGTTACGGGAGCCGAAACACCGGGGAGCTGTTTTTT	CASSYGSRNTGELFF
.	TRBV18	.	TRBJ2-3	TGTGCCAGCTCACCACCGCCCCCAAGCACAGATACGCAGTATTTT	CASSPPPPSTDTQYF
TRBD2	TRBV19	.	TRBJ2-4	TGTGCCAGTAGTAGACTAGCGGGGGGCGCCTCCGGGGACATTCAGTACTTC	CASSRLAGGASGDIQYF
.	TRBV7-9	.	TRBJ2-7	TGTGCCAGCAGCTCACGCCGGGACTTCTCCTACGAGCAGTACTTC	CASSSRRDFSYEQYF
TRBD2	TRBV28	many	TRBJ2-1	TGTGCCAGCAGTTTTCTAGCGGGAGGGGGAAATGAGCAGTTCTTC	CASSFLAGGGNEQFF
TRBD1	TRBV7-6	many	TRBJ2-7	TGTGCCAGCAGCTACCGGGACAGGTACTACGAGCAGTACTTC	CASSYRDRYYEQYF
.	TRBV6-5	many	TRBJ2-1	TGTGCCAGCAGTCGTTCGAAGGGGAATGAGCAGTTCTTC	CASSRSKGNEQFF
.	TRBV12-3/TRBV12-4	few	TRBJ1-2	TGTGCCAGCAGTTCGACAGGTGTGCATGGCTACACCTTC	CASSSTGVHGYTF
TRBD2	TRBV2	many	TRBJ2-1	TGTGCCAGCAAGGCCGGGGGGGCGAATGAGCAGTTCTTC	CASKAGGANEQFF
.	TRBV11-3	many	TRBJ2-5	TGTGCCAGCAGCTTAAGTACATGGCAGCAAGAGACCCAGTACTTC	CASSLSTWQQETQYF
TRBD1	TRBV7-4	many	TRBJ2-7	TGTGCCAGCAGCTCCCGCTCGACAGGGTCGAACGAGCAGTACTTC	CASSSRSTGSNEQYF
TRBD1	TRBV5-6	few	TRBJ2-7	TGTGCCAGCAGCTTGGCCCGGGACAGGGGGCGCCAGTGGTGGGGTTACGAGCAGTACTTC	CASSLARDRGRQWWGYEQYF
.	TRBV14	few	TRBJ1-1	TGTGCCAGCCGTAGAGCAGCCACTGAAGCTTTCTTT	CASRRAATEAFF
.	TRBV15	few	TRBJ2-5	TGTGCCACCAGCACCCGGGTCACAGGAGAGACCCAGTACTTC	CATSTRVTGETQYF
TRBD2	TRBV19	few	TRBJ2-3	TGTGCCAGTAGTAACCTAGCGGCGTACACAGATACGCAGTATTTT	CASSNLAAYTDTQYF
.	TRBV7-9	many	TRBJ1-1	TGTGCCAGCAGTCAGGGACTCAGGAACACTGAAGCTTTCTTT	CASSQGLRNTEAFF
.	TRBV10-3	few	TRBJ2-2	TGTGCCACGGGGGACGGGAACACCGGGGAGCTGTTTTTT	CATGDGNTGELFF
.	TRBV2	.	TRBJ1-5	TGTGCCAGCAGGAGGGAGGCCCATAGCAATCAGCCCCAGCATTTT	CASRREAHSNQPQHF
TRBD2	TRBV7-2	many	TRBJ2-5	TGTGCCAGCAGCCGGGTAGCGGGAGGCCAAGAGACCCAGTACTTC	CASSRVAGGQETQYF
.	TRBV7-2	many	TRBJ1-5	TGTGCCAGCAGCTTAGATCCCGGGACGTATTTCAATCAGCCCCAGCATTTT	CASSLDPGTYFNQPQHF
.	TRBV6-6	.	TRBJ2-5	TGTGCCAGCAGGACAGATCAAGAGACCCAGTACTTC	CASRTDQETQYF
.	TRBV12-3/TRBV12-4	many	TRBJ1-2	TGTGCCAGCAGTTTATCACAGGGATACGCTGGCTACACCTTC	CASSLSQGYAGYTF
.	TRBV7-2	many	TRBJ2-3	TGTGCCAGCAGCCCGACAGGAGGAGTTCGGCGTGATACGCAGTATTTT	CASSPTGGVRRDTQYF
.	TRBV7-2	many	TRBJ1-3	TGTGCCAGCAGCCGGGACTTCAGCTCTGGAAACACCATATATTTT	CASSRDFSSGNTIYF
TRBD1	TRBV30	.	TRBJ1-5	TGTGCCTGGAGCCGAGGTGGACAGGGGGGACGCAATCAGCCCCAGCATTTT	CAWSRGGQGGRNQPQHF
.	TRBV7-2	many	TRBJ2-7	TGTGCCAGCAGCCTACTACCGTCCAATCACGAGCAGTACTTC	CASSLLPSNHEQYF
.	TRBV20-1	.	TRBJ1-1	TGCAGTGCTAGAGATTCTATGGGCTCCGGCTCAGCTTTCTTT	CSARDSMGSGSAFF
.	TRBV19	.	TRBJ1-5	TGTGCCAGTAGTAATCAGCCCCAGCATTTT	CASSNQPQHF
.	TRBV7-4	.	TRBJ1-2	TGTGCCAGCAGCTTAGACTACAGTCCTGGCTATGGCTACACCTTC	CASSLDYSPGYGYTF
.	TRBV7-2	many	TRBJ1-6	TGTGCCAGCAGAAATATGGCGGAGCGTTCACCCCTCCACTTT	CASRNMAERSPLHF
.	TRBV20-1	.	TRBJ1-4	TGCAGTGCGGGGATCAATGAAAAACTGTTTTTT	CSAGINEKLFF
TRBD2	TRBV7-6	many	TRBJ2-1	TGTGCCAGCACCAAGTCGACTAGCGGGGGGGTCGGCGAGCAGTTCTTC	CASTKSTSGGVGEQFF
TRBD1	TRBV19	.	TRBJ1-2	TGTGCCAGTGAGGACAGGGCCTATTCCTATGGCTACACCTTC	CASEDRAYSYGYTF
.	TRBV9	.	TRBJ1-6	TGTGCCAGCAGCGATGCAGGGCTTTCACCCCTCCACTTT	CASSDAGLSPLHF
.	TRBV19	many	TRBJ2-3	TGTGCCAGTAGTATGGAATGGGGGTACCACAGAGATACGCAGTATTTT	CASSMEWGYHRDTQYF
.	TRBV28	few	TRBJ2-2	TGTGCCAGCAGCGAAACAGGGTTTCCCACCGGGGAGCTGTTTTTT	CASSETGFPTGELFF
TRBD1	TRBV7-9	many	TRBJ1-1	TGTGCCAGCAGCTGGGGACAGGGACTTGCTGAAGCTTTCTTT	CASSWGQGLAEAFF
TRBD1	TRBV28	many	TRBJ1-1	TGTGCCAGCACCCCCCGGACAGGGGGCGTCAGTGAAGCTTTCTTT	CASTPRTGGVSEAFF
TRBD1	TRBV6-5	.	TRBJ2-7	TGTGCCAGCAGAGCCTGGACAGGGGGCTACGAGCAGTACTTC	CASRAWTGGYEQYF
TRBD1	TRBV6-5	few	TRBJ1-1	TGTGCCAGCAGTTACTACAGGGGTCGAAAGGACACTGAAGCTTTCTTT	CASSYYRGRKDTEAFF
TRBD1	TRBV18	.	TRBJ2-1	TGTGCCAGCTCACCACCGGGCGCAGGGGGCAATGAGCAGTTCTTC	CASSPPGAGGNEQFF
.	TRBV14	.	TRBJ1-1	TGTGCCAGCAGCCAAGTAGGGGCTCAAGCTTTCTTT	CASSQVGAQAFF
TRBD1	TRBV28	few	TRBJ2-7	TGTGCCAGCAGGGGACAGGGGGCGGGAGAGCAGTACTTC	CASRGQGAGEQYF
TRBD1	TRBV6-2/TRBV6-3	.	TRBJ1-5	TGTGCCAGCAGTTTCTTGGGACAGAATCAGCCCCAGCATTTT	CASSFLGQNQPQHF
TRBD1	TRBV7-2	.	TRBJ1-2	TGTGCCAGCAGCTCAAACAGGGGGCCTCCTTCGGGCTACACCTTC	CASSSNRGPPSGYTF